A selection of T cell receptor beta chains follows, all from one sample in a study of blood T cell repertoires in COVID-19. Repertoires were generated with immunoSEQ multiplex PCR, while TCRdb's copy carries only in-frame clones and drops some. The data contain around 120,000 clones, approximately 90% of them seen just once; the ten biggest clones take up 1.5% to 1.9%. The sequencing input was peripheral blood. The receptors stem from a human donor in a cohort sampled during active COVID-19. Each CDR3 is given with its conserved first and last residue. D genes are given only for firm matches. Clone size is shown for a subset of rows, as once, few, many or a class of expanded clone.

J: TRBJ2-1
length: 17
size: -
V: TRBV19
D: TRBD2
CDR3: CASSTREGLAGGNEQFF
DNA: TGTGCCAGTAGTACCAGGGAGGGACTAGCGGGAGGAAATGAGCAGTTCTTC

J: TRBJ2-7
length: 14
size: -
V: TRBV3-1/TRBV3-2
D: -
CDR3: CASSQDLGSYEQYF
DNA: TGTGCCAGCAGCCAAGATCTGGGGAGCTACGAGCAGTACTTC

J: TRBJ2-5
length: 14
size: -
V: TRBV5-1
D: -
CDR3: CASSLISETATQYF
DNA: TGCGCCAGCAGCTTAATCTCGGAAACAGCGACCCAGTACTTC

J: TRBJ2-1
length: 13
size: -
V: TRBV5-6
D: -
CDR3: CASSFGARNEQFF
DNA: TGTGCCAGCAGCTTTGGGGCGCGGAATGAGCAGTTCTTC

J: TRBJ2-7
length: 14
size: -
V: TRBV28
D: TRBD1
CDR3: CASSLTGGTYEQYF
DNA: TGTGCCAGCAGTTTGACAGGGGGCACCTACGAGCAGTACTTC

J: TRBJ1-5
length: 15
size: -
V: TRBV6-5
D: TRBD1
CDR3: CASSFTGGSAQPQHF
DNA: TGTGCCAGCAGTTTCACAGGGGGATCGGCTCAGCCCCAGCATTTT

J: TRBJ2-5
length: 12
size: -
V: TRBV6-1
D: -
CDR3: CASSERGETQYF
DNA: TGTGCCAGCAGTGAACGGGGGGAGACCCAGTACTTC

J: TRBJ2-1
length: 13
size: -
V: TRBV19
D: -
CDR3: CASSTHNDNEQFF
DNA: TGTGCCAGTAGTACCCACAACGACAATGAGCAGTTCTTC

J: TRBJ2-3
length: 15
size: -
V: TRBV18
D: TRBD1
CDR3: CASSPPGQGADTQYF
DNA: TGTGCCAGCTCACCACCGGGACAGGGGGCAGATACGCAGTATTTT

J: TRBJ1-2
length: 15
size: -
V: TRBV5-1
D: TRBD1
CDR3: CASSTGQGAIYGYTF
DNA: TGCGCCAGCAGCACGGGACAGGGGGCGATCTATGGCTACACCTTC

J: TRBJ2-7
length: 15
size: -
V: TRBV3-1/TRBV3-2
D: -
CDR3: CASSQGSGEAYEQYF
DNA: TGTGCCAGCAGCCAAGGAAGCGGTGAGGCCTACGAGCAGTACTTC

J: TRBJ2-1
length: 15
size: -
V: TRBV5-6
D: -
CDR3: CASSFSQGYYNEQFF
DNA: TGTGCCAGCAGCTTTAGTCAGGGATACTACAATGAGCAGTTCTTC

J: TRBJ2-1
length: 14
size: -
V: TRBV7-9
D: -
CDR3: CASREDSSYNEQFF
DNA: TGTGCCAGCAGGGAAGACAGCTCCTACAATGAGCAGTTCTTC

J: TRBJ2-7
length: 15
size: -
V: TRBV11-3
D: TRBD1
CDR3: CASSPGTGKGYEQYF
DNA: TGTGCCAGCAGCCCCGGGACAGGGAAGGGCTACGAGCAGTACTTC

J: TRBJ2-1
length: 15
size: -
V: TRBV7-9
D: TRBD2
CDR3: CASSLLAASYNEQFF
DNA: TGTGCCAGCAGCCTTCTAGCGGCTTCCTACAATGAGCAGTTCTTC

J: TRBJ2-2
length: 14
size: once
V: TRBV10-1
D: -
CDR3: CASSLGEAPGELFF
DNA: TGCGCCAGCAGTTTGGGGGAGGCCCCCGGGGAGCTGTTTTTT

J: TRBJ2-1
length: 15
size: -
V: TRBV6-5
D: -
CDR3: CASTQGLSGYNEQFF
DNA: TGTGCCAGCACCCAGGGCCTTAGCGGATACAATGAGCAGTTCTTC

J: TRBJ2-1
length: 16
size: -
V: TRBV11-3
D: TRBD2
CDR3: CASSRGLAGEYNEQFF
DNA: TGTGCCAGCAGTAGAGGACTAGCGGGAGAGTACAATGAGCAGTTCTTC

J: TRBJ2-3
length: 16
size: few
V: TRBV7-9
D: TRBD2
CDR3: CASSLGGRALGDTQYF
DNA: TGTGCCAGCAGCTTAGGTGGGAGGGCCCTCGGAGATACGCAGTATTTT

J: TRBJ2-7
length: 13
size: -
V: TRBV19
D: -
CDR3: CASSPTSLYEQYF
DNA: TGTGCCAGTAGTCCAACTTCCCTCTACGAGCAGTACTTC

J: TRBJ2-7
length: 18
size: -
V: TRBV5-1
D: -
CDR3: CASSSVGWGPDPTYEQYF
DNA: TGCGCCAGCAGCTCGGTTGGGTGGGGGCCCGATCCAACCTACGAGCAGTACTTC

J: TRBJ1-4
length: 15
size: -
V: TRBV7-9
D: -
CDR3: CASSHRGALIEKLFF
DNA: TGTGCCAGCAGCCACCGGGGGGCCCTAATTGAAAAACTGTTTTTT

J: TRBJ2-7
length: 11
size: -
V: TRBV12-3/TRBV12-4
D: -
CDR3: CASSFGYEQYF
DNA: TGTGCCAGCAGTTTCGGCTACGAGCAGTACTTC

J: TRBJ2-2
length: 15
size: -
V: TRBV5-1
D: -
CDR3: CASSPSAGSTGELFF
DNA: TGCGCCAGCAGCCCCTCGGCGGGTTCCACCGGGGAGCTGTTTTTT

J: TRBJ1-1
length: 15
size: -
V: TRBV5-6
D: -
CDR3: CASSKKGRGATEAFF
DNA: TGTGCCAGCAGCAAAAAGGGACGGGGGGCCACTGAAGCTTTCTTT

J: TRBJ2-7
length: 11
size: -
V: TRBV30
D: -
CDR3: CAWSAVYEQYF
DNA: TGTGCCTGGAGCGCGGTTTACGAGCAGTACTTC

J: TRBJ1-5
length: 15
size: once
V: TRBV6-5
D: -
CDR3: CASSPQGRRNQPQHF
DNA: TGTGCCAGCAGCCCACAGGGACGGCGCAATCAGCCCCAGCATTTT

J: TRBJ2-6
length: 16
size: -
V: TRBV19
D: -
CDR3: CASSIEAGSGANVLTF
DNA: TGTGCCAGTAGTATAGAAGCCGGCTCTGGGGCCAACGTCCTGACTTTC

J: TRBJ2-5
length: 13
size: -
V: TRBV18
D: -
CDR3: CASSRDKQETQYF
DNA: TGTGCCAGCTCACGGGACAAACAAGAGACCCAGTACTTC

J: TRBJ2-1
length: 11
size: -
V: TRBV7-9
D: -
CDR3: CASSDTSEQFF
DNA: TGTGCCAGCAGCGATACGAGTGAGCAGTTCTTC

J: TRBJ1-2
length: 15
size: once
V: TRBV3-1/TRBV3-2
D: TRBD1
CDR3: CASSSRDRANYGYTF
DNA: TGTGCCAGCAGCTCCAGGGACAGAGCTAACTATGGCTACACCTTC